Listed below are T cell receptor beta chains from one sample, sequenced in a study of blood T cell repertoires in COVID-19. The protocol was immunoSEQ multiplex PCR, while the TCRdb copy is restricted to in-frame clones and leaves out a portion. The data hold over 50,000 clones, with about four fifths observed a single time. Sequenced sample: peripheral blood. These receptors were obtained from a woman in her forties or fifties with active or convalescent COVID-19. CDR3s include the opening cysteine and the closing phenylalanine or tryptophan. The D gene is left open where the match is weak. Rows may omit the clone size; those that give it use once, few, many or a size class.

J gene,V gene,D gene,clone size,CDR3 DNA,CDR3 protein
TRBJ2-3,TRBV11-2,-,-,TGTGCCAGCAGCTACCGTAGGGGAGATACGCAGTATTTT,CASSYRRGDTQYF
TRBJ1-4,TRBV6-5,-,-,TGTGCCAGCAATCGGCGGTACGGGGAAAAACTGTTTTTT,CASNRRYGEKLFF
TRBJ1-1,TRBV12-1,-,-,TGTGCCAGCAGCGCAACCGACAGGCTGAACACTGAAGCTTTCTTT,CASSATDRLNTEAFF
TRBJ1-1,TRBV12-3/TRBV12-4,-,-,TGTGCCAGCAGTTTAAGAGTGATCACTGAAGCTTTCTTT,CASSLRVITEAFF
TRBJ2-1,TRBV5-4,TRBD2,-,TGTGCCAGCAGCTTTCTAGCGGGAAGAGGCTATGAGCAGTTCTTC,CASSFLAGRGYEQFF
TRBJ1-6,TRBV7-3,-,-,TGTGCCAGCAGCTTAACGGCGGATTCACCCCTCCACTTT,CASSLTADSPLHF
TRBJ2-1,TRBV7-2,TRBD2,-,TGTGCCAGCAGCGACTCTAGCGGGAGGTGGTACAATGAGCAGTTCTTC,CASSDSSGRWYNEQFF
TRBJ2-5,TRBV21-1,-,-,TGTGCCTGCGAATGGGACTTACAAGAGACCCAGTACTTC,CACEWDLQETQYF
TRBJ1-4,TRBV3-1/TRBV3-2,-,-,TGTGCCAGCAGCCAAGATGGCCGTGAAAAACTGTTTTTT,CASSQDGREKLFF
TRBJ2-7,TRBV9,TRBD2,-,TGTGCCAGCAGCGTAGCTAGCGGGAGAATTTACGAGCAGTACTTC,CASSVASGRIYEQYF
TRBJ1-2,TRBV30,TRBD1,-,TGTGCCTGGAGTACCCGGACAGGGGGCTTTGGCTACACCTTC,CAWSTRTGGFGYTF
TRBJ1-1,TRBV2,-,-,TGTGCCAGCAGTGAACATGGGACCCGGGAGACTGAAGCTTTCTTT,CASSEHGTRETEAFF
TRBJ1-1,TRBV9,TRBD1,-,TGTGCCAGCAGCGTAGGGGACAGATTGAACACTGAAGCTTTCTTT,CASSVGDRLNTEAFF
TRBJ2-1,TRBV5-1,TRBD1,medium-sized,TGCGCCAGCAGCTTCTTCCCCGGGACAGGGACGAATGAGCAGTTCTTC,CASSFFPGTGTNEQFF
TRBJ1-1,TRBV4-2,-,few,TGTGCCAGCAGCCAGGGGGGGACCGCTGACCGTGAAGCTTTCTTT,CASSQGGTADREAFF
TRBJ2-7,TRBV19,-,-,TGTGCCAGTAGTATTGCCGGTCGAGGGTACGAGCAGTACTTC,CASSIAGRGYEQYF
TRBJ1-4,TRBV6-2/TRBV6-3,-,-,TGTGCCAGCAGCCCGACAGATGAAAAACTGTTTTTT,CASSPTDEKLFF
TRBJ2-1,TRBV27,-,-,TGTGCCAGCAGTCCACCCCCGCCAGACAACTACAATGAGCAGTTCTTC,CASSPPPPDNYNEQFF
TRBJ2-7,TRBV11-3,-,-,TGTGCCAGCAGCTTAGATTCCAACTACGAGCAGTACTTC,CASSLDSNYEQYF
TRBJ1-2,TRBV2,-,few,TGTGCCAGCAGTAGCTCCTATCTCGGTGGCTACACCTTC,CASSSSYLGGYTF
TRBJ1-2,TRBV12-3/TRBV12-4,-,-,TGTGCCAGCCGCACAGTGTATGGCTACACCTTC,CASRTVYGYTF
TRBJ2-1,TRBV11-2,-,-,TGTGCCAGCAGCTTAGATTGGCTCGACAATGAGCAGTTCTTC,CASSLDWLDNEQFF
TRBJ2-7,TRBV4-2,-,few,TGTGCCAGCAGCCAAGAAAGTAGTCGGGGTTACGAGCAGTACTTC,CASSQESSRGYEQYF
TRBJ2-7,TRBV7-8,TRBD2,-,TGTGCCAGCAGCCGCCTTGCGGGAGGGGGCTACGAGCAGTACTTC,CASSRLAGGGYEQYF
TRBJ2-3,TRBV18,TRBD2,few,TGTGCCAGCTCATCGATGACTAGCGGGGGGTCCGATACGCAGTATTTT,CASSSMTSGGSDTQYF
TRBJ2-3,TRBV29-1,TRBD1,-,TGCAGCGTTGAGACGGCAGGGGGTAAGAGCACAGATACGCAGTATTTT,CSVETAGGKSTDTQYF
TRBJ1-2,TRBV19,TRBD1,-,TGTGCCAGTAGCCGGAACAGGGGGATCTATGGCTACACCTTC,CASSRNRGIYGYTF
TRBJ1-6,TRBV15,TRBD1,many,TGTGCCACCAGCACGGGGGACAGGAGTTATAATTCACCCCTCCACTTT,CATSTGDRSYNSPLHF
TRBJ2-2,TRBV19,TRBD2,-,TGTGCCAGTAGCGCGGGGTCGGGAGGTACCGGGGAGCTGTTTTTT,CASSAGSGGTGELFF
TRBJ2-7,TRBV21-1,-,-,TGTGCCAGCAAAAAAAACAGGTTACAGTACTTC,CASKKNRLQYF
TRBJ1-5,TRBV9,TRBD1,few,TGTGCCAGCAGTACAGGGGGTAGCAATCAGCCCCAGCATTTT,CASSTGGSNQPQHF
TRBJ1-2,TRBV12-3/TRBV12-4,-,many,TGTGCCAGCAGTACAGTCTTCTATGGCTACACCTTC,CASSTVFYGYTF
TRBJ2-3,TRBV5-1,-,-,TGCGCCAGCAGCTTAGGAGGCTCTAGCACAGATACGCAGTATTTT,CASSLGGSSTDTQYF
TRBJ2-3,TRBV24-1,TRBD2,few,TGTGCCACCAGTGACTTGACTAGCGGGAGAGGAGCAGATACGCAGTATTTT,CATSDLTSGRGADTQYF
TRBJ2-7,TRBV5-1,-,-,TGCGCCAGCAGCCGACAGGTCAGCTCCTACGAGCAGTACTTC,CASSRQVSSYEQYF
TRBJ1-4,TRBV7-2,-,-,TGTGCCAGCAGCATAGCCAGTAATGAAAAACTGTTTTTT,CASSIASNEKLFF
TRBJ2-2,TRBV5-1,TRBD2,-,TGCGCCAGCAGCTTGAAGGGGGGACTAGTAAGCACCGGGGAGCTGTTTTTT,CASSLKGGLVSTGELFF
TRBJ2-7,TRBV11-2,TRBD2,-,TGTGCCAGCAACGACCCAGCGGGGGGTTCCTACGAGCAGTACTTC,CASNDPAGGSYEQYF
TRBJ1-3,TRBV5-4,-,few,TGTGCCAGCCGCCTACTCGGTACTGGAAACACCATATATTTT,CASRLLGTGNTIYF
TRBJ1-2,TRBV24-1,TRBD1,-,TGTGCCACCAGTACAGGGGACGCAAGAGGCTACACCTTC,CATSTGDARGYTF
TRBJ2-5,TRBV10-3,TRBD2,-,TGTGCCATCAGTTCTAGCGGGAGTGAAAAGACCCAGTACTTC,CAISSSGSEKTQYF
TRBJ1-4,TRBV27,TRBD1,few,TGTGCCAGCAGTACCTGGACAGGGGATGATGAAAAACTGTTTTTT,CASSTWTGDDEKLFF
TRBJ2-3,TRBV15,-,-,TGTGCCACCAGCGCCCTATTTGAGGTAGATACGCAGTATTTT,CATSALFEVDTQYF
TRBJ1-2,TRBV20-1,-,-,TGCAGTGCCAGATTTGGGGGCGGCTACACCTTC,CSARFGGGYTF
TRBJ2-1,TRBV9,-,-,TGTGCCAGCAGCGTAGCCAGGGGATTGCCAATCCCGACCAATGAGCAGTTCTTC,CASSVARGLPIPTNEQFF
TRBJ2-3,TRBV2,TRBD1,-,TGTGCCAGCAGGGCCGGACAGGGGAGGGATACGCAGTATTTT,CASRAGQGRDTQYF
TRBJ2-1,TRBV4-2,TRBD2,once,TGTGCCAGCAGCCAAGGCGTAGCGGGAGCGGCATACAATGAGCAGTTCTTC,CASSQGVAGAAYNEQFF
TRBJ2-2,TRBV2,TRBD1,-,TGTGCCAGCAGTGAAAACAGGGGGACCGGGGAGCTGTTTTTT,CASSENRGTGELFF